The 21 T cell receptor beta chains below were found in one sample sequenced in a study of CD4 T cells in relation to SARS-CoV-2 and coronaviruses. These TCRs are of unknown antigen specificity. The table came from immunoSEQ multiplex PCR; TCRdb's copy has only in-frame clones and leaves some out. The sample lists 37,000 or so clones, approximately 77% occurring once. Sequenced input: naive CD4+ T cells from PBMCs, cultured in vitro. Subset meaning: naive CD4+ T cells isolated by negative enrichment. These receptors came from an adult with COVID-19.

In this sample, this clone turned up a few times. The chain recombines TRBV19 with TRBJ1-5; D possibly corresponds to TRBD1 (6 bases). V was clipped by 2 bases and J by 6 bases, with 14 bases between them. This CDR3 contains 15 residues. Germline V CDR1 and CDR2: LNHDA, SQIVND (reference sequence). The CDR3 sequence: CASSILLGGGQPQHF. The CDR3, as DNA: TGTGCCAGTAGTATATTGCTCGGGGGCGGTCAGCCCCAGCATTTT. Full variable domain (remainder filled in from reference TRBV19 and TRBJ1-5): DGGITQSPKYLFRKEGQNVTLSCEQNLNHDAMYWYRQDPGQGLRLIYYSQIVNDFQKGDIAEGYSVSREKKESFPLTVTSAQKNPTAFYLCASSILLGGGQPQHFGDGTRLSIL.

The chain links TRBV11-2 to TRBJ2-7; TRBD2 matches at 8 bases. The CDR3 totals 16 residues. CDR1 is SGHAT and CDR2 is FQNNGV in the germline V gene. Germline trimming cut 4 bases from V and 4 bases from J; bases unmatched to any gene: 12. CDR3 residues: CASSSQKFGRGYEQYF. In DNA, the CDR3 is TGTGCCAGCAGCTCCCAAAAATTCGGGAGGGGATACGAGCAGTACTTC.

In DNA form, the CDR3 reads TGCGCCAGCAGCTTGGTAGAGATCGCCACCCACGAGCAGTACTTC. It codes for CASSLVEIATHEQYF. The gene calls are TRBV5-1 and TRBJ2-7; D unresolved. CDR3 length equals 15 residues. Germline CDR1 reads SGHRS; CDR2 reads YFSETQ. V was shortened by 0 bases and J by 5 bases, with 15 bases between the two germline ends.

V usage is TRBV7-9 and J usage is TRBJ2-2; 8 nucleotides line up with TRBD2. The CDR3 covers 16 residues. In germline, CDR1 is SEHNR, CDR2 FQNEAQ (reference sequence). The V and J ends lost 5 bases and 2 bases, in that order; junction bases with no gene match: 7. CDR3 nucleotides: TGTGCCAGCAGCGCCCCGACTAGCGTAAACACCGGGGAGCTGTTTTTT. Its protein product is CASSAPTSVNTGELFF.

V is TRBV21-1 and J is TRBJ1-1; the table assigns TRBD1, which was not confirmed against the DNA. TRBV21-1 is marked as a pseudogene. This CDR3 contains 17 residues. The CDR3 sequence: CASSKVHSPGMNTEAFF. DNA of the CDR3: TGTGCCAGCAGCAAAGTGCATTCTCCAGGGATGAACACTGAAGCTTTCTTT.

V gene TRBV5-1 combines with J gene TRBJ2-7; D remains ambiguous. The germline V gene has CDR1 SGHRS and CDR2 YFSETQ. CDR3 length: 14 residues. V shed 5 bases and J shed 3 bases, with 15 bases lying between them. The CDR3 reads CASRPGGSNYEQYF. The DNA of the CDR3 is TGCGCCAGCAGACCCGGTGGCAGCAACTACGAGCAGTACTTC. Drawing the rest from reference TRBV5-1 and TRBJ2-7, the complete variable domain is KAGVTQTPRYLIKTRGQQVTLSCSPISGHRSVSWYQQTPGQGLQFLFEYFSETQRNKGNFPGRFSGRQFSNSRSEMNVSTLELGDSALYLCASRPGGSNYEQYFGPGTRLTVT.

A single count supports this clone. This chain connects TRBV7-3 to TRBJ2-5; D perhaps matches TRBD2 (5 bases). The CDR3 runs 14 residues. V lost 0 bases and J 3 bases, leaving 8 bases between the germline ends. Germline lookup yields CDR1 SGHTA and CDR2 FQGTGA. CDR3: CASSLTGAEETQYF. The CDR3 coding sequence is TGTGCCAGCAGCTTAACGGGAGCGGAAGAGACCCAGTACTTC.

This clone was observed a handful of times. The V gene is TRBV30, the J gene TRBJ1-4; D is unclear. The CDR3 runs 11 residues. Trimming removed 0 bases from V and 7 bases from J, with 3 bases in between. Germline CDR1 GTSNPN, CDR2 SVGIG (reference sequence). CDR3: CAWSVREKLFF. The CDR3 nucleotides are TGTGCCTGGAGTGTACGTGAAAAACTGTTTTTT.

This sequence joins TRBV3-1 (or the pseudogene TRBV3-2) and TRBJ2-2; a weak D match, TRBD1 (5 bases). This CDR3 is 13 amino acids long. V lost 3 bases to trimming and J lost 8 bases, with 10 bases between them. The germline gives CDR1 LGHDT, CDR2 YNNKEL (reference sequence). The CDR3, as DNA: TGTGCCAGCAGCCATCCAAGGGGTGGGGAGCTGTTTTTT. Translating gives CASSHPRGGELFF.

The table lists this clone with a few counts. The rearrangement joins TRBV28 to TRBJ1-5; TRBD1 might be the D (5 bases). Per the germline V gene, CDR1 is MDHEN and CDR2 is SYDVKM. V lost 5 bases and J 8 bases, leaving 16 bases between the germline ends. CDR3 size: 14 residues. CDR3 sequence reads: CASSREAGYEPQHF. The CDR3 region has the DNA TGTGCCAGCAGTCGGGAGGCAGGGTATGAGCCCCAGCATTTT.

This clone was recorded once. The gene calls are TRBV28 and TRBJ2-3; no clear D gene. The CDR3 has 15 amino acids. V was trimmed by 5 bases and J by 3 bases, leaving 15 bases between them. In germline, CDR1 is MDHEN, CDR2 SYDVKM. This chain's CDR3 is CASSGTSGETDTQYF. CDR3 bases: TGTGCCAGCAGTGGTACTTCGGGTGAAACAGATACGCAGTATTTT. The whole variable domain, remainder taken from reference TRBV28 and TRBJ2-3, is DVKVTQSSRYLVKRTGEKVFLECVQDMDHENMFWYRQDPGLGLRLIYFSYDVKMKEKGDIPEGYSVSREKKERFSLILESASTNQTSMYLCASSGTSGETDTQYFGPGTRLTVL.

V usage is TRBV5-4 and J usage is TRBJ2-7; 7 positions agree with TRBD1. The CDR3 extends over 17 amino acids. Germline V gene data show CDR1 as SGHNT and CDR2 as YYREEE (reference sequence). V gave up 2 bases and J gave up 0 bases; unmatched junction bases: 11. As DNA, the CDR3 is TGTGCCAGCAGCTTCGCCCCGGGACAGATTTCCTCCTACGAGCAGTACTTC. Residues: CASSFAPGQISSYEQYF.

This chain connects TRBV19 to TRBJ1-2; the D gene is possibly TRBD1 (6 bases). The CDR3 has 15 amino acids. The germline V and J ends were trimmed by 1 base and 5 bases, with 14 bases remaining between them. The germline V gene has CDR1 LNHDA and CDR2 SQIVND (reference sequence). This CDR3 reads CASSIGNREGYGYTF. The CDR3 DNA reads TGTGCCAGTAGTATAGGCAACAGGGAAGGGTATGGCTACACCTTC.

CDR3 region: CASSSGQGSEQYF. The CDR3 nucleotides are TGTGCCAGCAGTTCCGGACAGGGAAGCGAGCAGTACTTC. The chain uses TRBV6-2 or TRBV6-3 and TRBJ2-7; 8 bases match TRBD1. Germline CDR1 is MNHEY and CDR2 is SVGEGT. After removal of 4 bases from V and 6 bases from J, the junction contained 5 bases not matched to a gene. This CDR3 spans 13 amino acids.

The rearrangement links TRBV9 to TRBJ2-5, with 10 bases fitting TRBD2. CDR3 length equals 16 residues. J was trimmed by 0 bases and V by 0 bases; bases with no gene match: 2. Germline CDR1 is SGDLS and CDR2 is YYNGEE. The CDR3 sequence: CASSVGLAGDQETQYF. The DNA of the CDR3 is TGTGCCAGCAGCGTAGGTCTAGCGGGAGACCAAGAGACCCAGTACTTC.

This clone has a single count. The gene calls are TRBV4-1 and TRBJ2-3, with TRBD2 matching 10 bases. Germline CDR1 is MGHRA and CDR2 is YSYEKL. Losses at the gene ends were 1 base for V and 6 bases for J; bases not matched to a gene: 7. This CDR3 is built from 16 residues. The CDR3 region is CASSQGAGGPHDTQYF. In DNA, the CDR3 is TGCGCCAGCAGCCAAGGAGCGGGGGGGCCGCATGATACGCAGTATTTT.

The CDR3 reads CASSSMGLAAVDTQYF. The DNA for the CDR3 is TGTGCCAGCAGCTCAATGGGACTAGCGGCTGTAGATACGCAGTATTTT. This chain connects TRBV7-3 to TRBJ2-3; 11 bases fit TRBD2. The CDR3 extends over 16 amino acids. Losses at the gene ends were 4 bases for V and 5 bases for J; bases not matched to a gene: 8. CDR1 and CDR2 (germline): SGHTA, FQGTGA.

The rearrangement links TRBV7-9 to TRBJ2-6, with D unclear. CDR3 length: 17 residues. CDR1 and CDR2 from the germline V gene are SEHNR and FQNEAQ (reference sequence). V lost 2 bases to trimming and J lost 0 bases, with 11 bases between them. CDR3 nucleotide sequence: TGTGCCAGCAGCTTAAAGCCCCCATTCTCTGGGGCCAACGTCCTGACTTTC. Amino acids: CASSLKPPFSGANVLTF.

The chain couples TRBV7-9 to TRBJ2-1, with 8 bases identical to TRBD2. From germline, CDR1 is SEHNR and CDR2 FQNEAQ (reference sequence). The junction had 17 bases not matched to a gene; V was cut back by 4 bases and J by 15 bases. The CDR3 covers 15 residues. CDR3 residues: CASSSDRTRGTSSFF. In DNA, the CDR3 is TGTGCCAGCAGCTCGGATCGGACGCGAGGGACTAGTTCGTTCTTC.

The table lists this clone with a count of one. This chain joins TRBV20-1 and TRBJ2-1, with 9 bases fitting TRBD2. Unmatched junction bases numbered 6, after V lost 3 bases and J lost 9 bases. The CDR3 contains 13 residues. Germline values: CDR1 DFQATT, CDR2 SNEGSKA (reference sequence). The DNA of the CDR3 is TGCAGTGCTAGTAGCGGGAGTGGCGGTGAGCAGTTCTTC. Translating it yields CSASSGSGGEQFF.

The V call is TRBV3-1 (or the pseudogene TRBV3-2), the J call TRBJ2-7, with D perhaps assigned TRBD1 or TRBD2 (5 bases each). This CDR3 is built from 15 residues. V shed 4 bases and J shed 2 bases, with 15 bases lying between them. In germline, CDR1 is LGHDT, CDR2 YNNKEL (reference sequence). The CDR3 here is CASSPPGREPYEQYF. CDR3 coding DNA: TGTGCCAGCAGCCCCCCGGGCAGGGAGCCCTACGAGCAGTACTTC.